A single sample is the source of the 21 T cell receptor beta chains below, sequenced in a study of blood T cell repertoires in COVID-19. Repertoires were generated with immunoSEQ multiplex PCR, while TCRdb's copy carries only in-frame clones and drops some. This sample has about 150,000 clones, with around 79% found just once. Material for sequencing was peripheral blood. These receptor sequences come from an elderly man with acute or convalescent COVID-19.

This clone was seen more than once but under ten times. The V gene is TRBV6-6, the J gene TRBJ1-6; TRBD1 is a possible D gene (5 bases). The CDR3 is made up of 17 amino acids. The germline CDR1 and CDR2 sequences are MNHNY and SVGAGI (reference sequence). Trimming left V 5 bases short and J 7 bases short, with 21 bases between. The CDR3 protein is CASSPGRMRRVNSPLHF. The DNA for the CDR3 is TGTGCCAGCAGTCCGGGACGGATGAGGAGGGTCAATTCACCCCTCCACTTT.

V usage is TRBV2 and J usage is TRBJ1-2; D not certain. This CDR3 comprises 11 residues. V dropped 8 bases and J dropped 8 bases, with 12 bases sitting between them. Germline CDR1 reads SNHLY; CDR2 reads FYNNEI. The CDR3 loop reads CASGLLGGYTF. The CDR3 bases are TGTGCCAGCGGGCTCTTGGGCGGCTACACCTTC. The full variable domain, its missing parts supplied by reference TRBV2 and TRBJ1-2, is EPEVTQTPSHQVTQMGQEVILRCVPISNHLYFYWYRQILGQKVEFLVSFYNNEISEKSEIFDDQFSVERPDGSNFTLKIRSTKLEDSAMYFCASGLLGGYTFGSGTRLTVV.

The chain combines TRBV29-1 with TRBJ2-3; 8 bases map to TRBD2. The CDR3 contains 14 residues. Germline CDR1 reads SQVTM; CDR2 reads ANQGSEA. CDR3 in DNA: TGCACCTCCTCGGGGGGGGCGGGCACAGATACGCAGTATTTT. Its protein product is CTSSGGAGTDTQYF.

The CDR3 coding sequence is TGTGCCAGCAGTGATGGACAGGGGGCTTATTCGGGACTCTCCTACAATGAGCAGTTCTTC. Protein product: CASSDGQGAYSGLSYNEQFF. The chain employs TRBV2 and TRBJ2-1; TRBD1 matches at 11 bases. J gave up 0 bases and V 3 bases, and 13 bases lay outside the gene matches. Germline CDR1 reads SNHLY; CDR2 reads FYNNEI. CDR3 length: 20 amino acids. Full variable domain (remainder filled in from reference TRBV2 and TRBJ2-1): EPEVTQTPSHQVTQMGQEVILRCVPISNHLYFYWYRQILGQKVEFLVSFYNNEISEKSEIFDDQFSVERPDGSNFTLKIRSTKLEDSAMYFCASSDGQGAYSGLSYNEQFFGPGTRLTVL.

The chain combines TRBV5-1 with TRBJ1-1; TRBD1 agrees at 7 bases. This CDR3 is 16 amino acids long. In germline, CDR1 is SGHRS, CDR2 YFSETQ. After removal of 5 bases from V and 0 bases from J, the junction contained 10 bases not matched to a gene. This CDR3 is CASRIGGARMNTEAFF. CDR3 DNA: TGCGCCAGCAGGATAGGGGGCGCGCGTATGAACACTGAAGCTTTCTTT.

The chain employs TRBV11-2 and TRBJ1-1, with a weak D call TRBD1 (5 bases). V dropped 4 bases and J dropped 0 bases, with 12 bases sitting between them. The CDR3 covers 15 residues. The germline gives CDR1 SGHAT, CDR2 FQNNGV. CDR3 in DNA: TGTGCCAGCAGCTCGGGGAGGGGTCTGAACACTGAAGCTTTCTTT. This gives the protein CASSSGRGLNTEAFF.

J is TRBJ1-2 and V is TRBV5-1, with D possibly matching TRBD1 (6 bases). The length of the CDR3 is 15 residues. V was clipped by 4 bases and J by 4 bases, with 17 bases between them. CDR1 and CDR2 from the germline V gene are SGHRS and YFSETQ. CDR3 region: CASSPVGGSGYGYTF. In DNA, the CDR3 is TGCGCCAGCAGCCCGGTTGGGGGCTCAGGCTATGGCTACACCTTC. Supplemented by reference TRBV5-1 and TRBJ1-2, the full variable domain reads KAGVTQTPRYLIKTRGQQVTLSCSPISGHRSVSWYQQTPGQGLQFLFEYFSETQRNKGNFPGRFSGRQFSNSRSEMNVSTLELGDSALYLCASSPVGGSGYGYTFGSGTRLTVV.

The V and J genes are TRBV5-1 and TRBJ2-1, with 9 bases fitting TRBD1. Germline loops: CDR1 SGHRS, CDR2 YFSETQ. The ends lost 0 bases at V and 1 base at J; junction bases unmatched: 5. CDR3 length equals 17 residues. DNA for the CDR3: TGCGCCAGCAGCTTGGGGACAGGGGTAGGGTCCTACAATGAGCAGTTCTTC. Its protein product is CASSLGTGVGSYNEQFF.

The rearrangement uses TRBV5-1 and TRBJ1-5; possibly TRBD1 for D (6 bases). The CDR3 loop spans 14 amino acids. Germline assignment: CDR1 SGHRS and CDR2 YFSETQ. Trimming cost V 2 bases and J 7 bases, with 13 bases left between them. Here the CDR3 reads CASSLGGAGQPQHF. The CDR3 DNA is TGCGCCAGCAGCTTAGGGGGGGCCGGACAGCCCCAGCATTTT. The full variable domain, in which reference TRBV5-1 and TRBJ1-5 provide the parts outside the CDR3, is KAGVTQTPRYLIKTRGQQVTLSCSPISGHRSVSWYQQTPGQGLQFLFEYFSETQRNKGNFPGRFSGRQFSNSRSEMNVSTLELGDSALYLCASSLGGAGQPQHFGDGTRLSIL.

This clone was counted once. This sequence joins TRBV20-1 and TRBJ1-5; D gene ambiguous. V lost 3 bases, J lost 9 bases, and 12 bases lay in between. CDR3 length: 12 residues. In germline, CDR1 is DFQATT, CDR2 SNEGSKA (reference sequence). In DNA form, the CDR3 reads TGCAGTGCTAGTCTGGGGAGTCGGCCCCAGCATTTT. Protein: CSASLGSRPQHF.

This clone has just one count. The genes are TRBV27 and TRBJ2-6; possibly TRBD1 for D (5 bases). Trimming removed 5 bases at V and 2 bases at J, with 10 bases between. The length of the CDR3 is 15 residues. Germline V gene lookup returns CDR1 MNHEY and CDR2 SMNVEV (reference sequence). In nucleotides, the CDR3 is TGTGCCAGCAGTACTTTCAGGGCTGGGGCCAACGTCCTGACTTTC. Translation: CASSTFRAGANVLTF.

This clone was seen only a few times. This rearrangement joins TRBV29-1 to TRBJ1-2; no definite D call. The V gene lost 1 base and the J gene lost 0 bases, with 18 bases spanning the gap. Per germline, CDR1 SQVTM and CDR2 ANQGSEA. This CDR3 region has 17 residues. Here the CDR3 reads CSVEGARRVGANYGYTF. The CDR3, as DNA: TGCAGCGTTGAAGGGGCGAGGAGGGTTGGCGCTAACTATGGCTACACCTTC.

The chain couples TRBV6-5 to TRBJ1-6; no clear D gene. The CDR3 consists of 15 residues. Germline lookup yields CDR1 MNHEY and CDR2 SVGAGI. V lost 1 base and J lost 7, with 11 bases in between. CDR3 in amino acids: CASSYYLPENSPLHF. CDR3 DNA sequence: TGTGCCAGCAGTTACTACCTCCCCGAGAATTCACCCCTCCACTTT.

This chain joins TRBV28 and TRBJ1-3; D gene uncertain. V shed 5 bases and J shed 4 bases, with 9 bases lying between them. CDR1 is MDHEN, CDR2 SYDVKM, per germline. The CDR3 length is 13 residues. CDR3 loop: CASSPYLGNTIYF. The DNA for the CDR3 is TGTGCCAGCAGTCCTTACTTAGGAAACACCATATATTTT.

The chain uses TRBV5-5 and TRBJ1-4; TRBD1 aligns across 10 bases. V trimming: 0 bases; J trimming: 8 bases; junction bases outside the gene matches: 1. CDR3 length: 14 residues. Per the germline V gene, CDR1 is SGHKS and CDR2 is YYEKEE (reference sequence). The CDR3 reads CASSLGTGGEKLFF. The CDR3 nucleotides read TGTGCCAGCAGCTTGGGGACAGGGGGAGAAAAACTGTTTTTT.

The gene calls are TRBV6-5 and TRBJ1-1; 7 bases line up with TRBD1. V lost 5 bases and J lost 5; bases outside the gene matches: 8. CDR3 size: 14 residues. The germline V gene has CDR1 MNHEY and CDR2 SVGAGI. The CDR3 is CASSHRQGETEAFF. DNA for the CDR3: TGTGCCAGCAGTCATAGACAGGGCGAGACTGAAGCTTTCTTT.

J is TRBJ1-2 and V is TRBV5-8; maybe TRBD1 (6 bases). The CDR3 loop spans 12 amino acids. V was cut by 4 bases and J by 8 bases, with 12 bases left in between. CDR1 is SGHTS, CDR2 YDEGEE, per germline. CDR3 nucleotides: TGTGCCAGCAGCAGAATGGACAGCGGCTACACCTTC. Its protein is CASSRMDSGYTF.

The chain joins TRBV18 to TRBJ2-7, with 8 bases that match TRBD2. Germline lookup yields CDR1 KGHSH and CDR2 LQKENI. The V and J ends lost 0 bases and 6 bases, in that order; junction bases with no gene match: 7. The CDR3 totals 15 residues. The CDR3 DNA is TGTGCCAGCTCACCACCTTCCGGGGGGGCTGGCGAGCAGTACGTC. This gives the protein CASSPPSGGAGEQYV.

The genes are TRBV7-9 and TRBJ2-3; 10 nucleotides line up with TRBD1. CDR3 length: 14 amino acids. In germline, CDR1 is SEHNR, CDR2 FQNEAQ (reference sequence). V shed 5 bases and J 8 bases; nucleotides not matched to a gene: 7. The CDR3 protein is CASSLGQGVGTQYF. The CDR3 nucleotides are TGTGCCAGCAGCCTAGGACAGGGGGTCGGTACGCAGTATTTT.

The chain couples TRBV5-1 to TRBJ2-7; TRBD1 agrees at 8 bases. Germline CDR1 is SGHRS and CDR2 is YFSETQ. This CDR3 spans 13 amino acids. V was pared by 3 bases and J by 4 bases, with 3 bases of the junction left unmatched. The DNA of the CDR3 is TGCGCCAGCAGCTATGACAGGGGTTACGAGCAGTACGTC. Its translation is CASSYDRGYEQYV.

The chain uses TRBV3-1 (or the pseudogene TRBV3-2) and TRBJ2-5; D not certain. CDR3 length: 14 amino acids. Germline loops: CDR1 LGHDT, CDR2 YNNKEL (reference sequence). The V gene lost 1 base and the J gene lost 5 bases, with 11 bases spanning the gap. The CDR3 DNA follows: TGTGCCAGCAGCCAAGCCGGGTTTGATGAGACCCAGTACTTC. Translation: CASSQAGFDETQYF.